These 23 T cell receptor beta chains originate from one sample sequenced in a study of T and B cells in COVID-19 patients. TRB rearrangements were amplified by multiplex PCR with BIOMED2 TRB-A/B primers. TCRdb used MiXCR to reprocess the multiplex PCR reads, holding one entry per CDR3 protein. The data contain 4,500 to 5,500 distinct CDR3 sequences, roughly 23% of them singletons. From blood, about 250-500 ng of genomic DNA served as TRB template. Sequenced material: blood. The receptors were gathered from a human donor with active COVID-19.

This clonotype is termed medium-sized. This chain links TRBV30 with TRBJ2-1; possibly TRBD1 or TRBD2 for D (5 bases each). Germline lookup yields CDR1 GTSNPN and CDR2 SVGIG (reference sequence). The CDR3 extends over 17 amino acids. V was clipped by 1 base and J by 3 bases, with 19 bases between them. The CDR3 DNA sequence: TGTGCCTGGAGTGCCCCGGGATGGGGGAGATACTACAATGAGCAGTTCTTC. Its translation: CAWSAPGWGRYYNEQFF.

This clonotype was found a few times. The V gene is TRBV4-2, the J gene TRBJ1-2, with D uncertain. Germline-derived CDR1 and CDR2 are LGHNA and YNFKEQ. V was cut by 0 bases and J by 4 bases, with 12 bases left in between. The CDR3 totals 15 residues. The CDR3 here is CASSQEKDPFYGYTF. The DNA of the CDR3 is TGTGCCAGCAGCCAAGAGAAGGATCCCTTCTATGGCTACACCTTC.

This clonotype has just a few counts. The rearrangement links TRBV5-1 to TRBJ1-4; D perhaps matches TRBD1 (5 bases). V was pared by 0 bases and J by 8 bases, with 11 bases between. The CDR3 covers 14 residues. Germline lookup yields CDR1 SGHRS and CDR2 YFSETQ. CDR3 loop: CASSLDGAGEKLFF. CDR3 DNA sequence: TGCGCCAGCAGCTTGGACGGGGCCGGAGAAAAACTGTTTTTT.

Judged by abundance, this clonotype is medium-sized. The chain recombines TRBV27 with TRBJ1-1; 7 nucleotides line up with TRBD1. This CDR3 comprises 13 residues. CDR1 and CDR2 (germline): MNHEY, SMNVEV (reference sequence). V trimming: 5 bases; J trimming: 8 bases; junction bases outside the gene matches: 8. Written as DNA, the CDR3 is TGTGCCAGCAGTGCCTACAGGGGCCAAGAAGCTTTCTTT. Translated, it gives CASSAYRGQEAFF.

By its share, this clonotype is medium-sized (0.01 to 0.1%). In DNA form, the CDR3 reads TGTGCCAGCAGTTACATTCCGACCCAGAACACTGAAGCTTTCTTT. Translation gives CASSYIPTQNTEAFF. The chain combines TRBV6-5 with TRBJ1-1, with unresolved D. Trimming took off 2 bases at V and 1 base at J, with 11 bases between the two ends. This CDR3 is 15 amino acids long. Germline V gene lookup returns CDR1 MNHEY and CDR2 SVGAGI.

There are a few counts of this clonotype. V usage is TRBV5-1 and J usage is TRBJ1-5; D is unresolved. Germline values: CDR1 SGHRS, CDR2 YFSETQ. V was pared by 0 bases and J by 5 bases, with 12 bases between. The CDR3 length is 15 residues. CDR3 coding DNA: TGCGCCAGCAGCTTGGCCCCAAACGGGGATCAGCCCCAGCATTTT. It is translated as CASSLAPNGDQPQHF. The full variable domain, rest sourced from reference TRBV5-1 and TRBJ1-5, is KAGVTQTPRYLIKTRGQQVTLSCSPISGHRSVSWYQQTPGQGLQFLFEYFSETQRNKGNFPGRFSGRQFSNSRSEMNVSTLELGDSALYLCASSLAPNGDQPQHFGDGTRLSIL.

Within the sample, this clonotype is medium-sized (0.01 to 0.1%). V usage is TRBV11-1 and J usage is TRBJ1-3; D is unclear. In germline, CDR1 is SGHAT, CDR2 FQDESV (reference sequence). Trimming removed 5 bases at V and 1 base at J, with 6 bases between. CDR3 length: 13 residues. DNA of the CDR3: TGTGCCAGCAGCCATACTTCTGGAAACACCATATATTTT. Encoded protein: CASSHTSGNTIYF.

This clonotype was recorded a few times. The CDR3 nucleotides are TGTGCCAGCAGCTTAGGGCTATCGGGATTAGGGACCAAAACAAATGAGCAGTTCTTC. This gives the protein CASSLGLSGLGTKTNEQFF. The rearrangement joins TRBV7-9 to TRBJ2-1; D could derive from TRBD1 or TRBD2 (5 bases each). The germline CDR1 and CDR2 sequences are SEHNR and FQNEAQ (reference sequence). The CDR3 is 19 residues long. Trimming removed 1 base at V and 7 bases at J, with 26 bases between. The full variable domain, completed using reference TRBV7-9 and TRBJ2-1, is DTGVSQNPRHKITKRGQNVTFRCDPISEHNRLYWYRQTLGQGPEFLTYFQNEAQLEKSRLLSDRFSAERPKGSFSTLEIQRTEQGDSAMYLCASSLGLSGLGTKTNEQFFGPGTRLTVL.

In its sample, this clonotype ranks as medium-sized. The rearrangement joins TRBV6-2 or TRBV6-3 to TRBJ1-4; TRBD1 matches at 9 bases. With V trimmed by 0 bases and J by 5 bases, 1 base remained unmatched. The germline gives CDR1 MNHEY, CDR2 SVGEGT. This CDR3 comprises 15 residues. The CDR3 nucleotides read TGTGCCAGCAGTTACTCGACAGGGGGAAATGAAAAACTGTTTTTT. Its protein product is CASSYSTGGNEKLFF.

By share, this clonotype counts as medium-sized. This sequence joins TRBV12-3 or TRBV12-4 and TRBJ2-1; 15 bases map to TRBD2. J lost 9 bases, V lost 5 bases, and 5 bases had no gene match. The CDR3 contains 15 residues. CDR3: CASSPGLAGGGEQFF. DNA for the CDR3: TGTGCCAGCAGTCCGGGACTAGCGGGAGGTGGTGAGCAGTTCTTC.

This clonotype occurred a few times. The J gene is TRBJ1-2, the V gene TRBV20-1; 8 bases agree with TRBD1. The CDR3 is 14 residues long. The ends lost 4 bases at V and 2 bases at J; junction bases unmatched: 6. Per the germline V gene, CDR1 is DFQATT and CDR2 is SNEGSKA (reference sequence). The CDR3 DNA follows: TGCAGTGCTACTTCCCGGACAGGGAACTATGGCTACACCTTC. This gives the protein CSATSRTGNYGYTF.

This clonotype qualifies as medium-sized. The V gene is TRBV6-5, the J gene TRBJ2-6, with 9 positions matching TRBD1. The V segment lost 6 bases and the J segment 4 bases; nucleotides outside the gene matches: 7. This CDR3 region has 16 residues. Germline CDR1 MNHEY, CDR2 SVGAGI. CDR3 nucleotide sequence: TGTGCCAGCAGGGGCGGGACAGGGTCCGGGGCCAACGTCCTGACTTTC. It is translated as CASRGGTGSGANVLTF.

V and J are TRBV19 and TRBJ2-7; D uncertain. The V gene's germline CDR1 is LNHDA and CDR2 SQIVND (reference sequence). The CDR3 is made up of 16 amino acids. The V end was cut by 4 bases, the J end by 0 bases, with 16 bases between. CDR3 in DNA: TGTGCCAGTAGTAGTTACGGCTTCCCGAGCTCCTACGAGCAGTACTTC. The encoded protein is CASSSYGFPSSYEQYF. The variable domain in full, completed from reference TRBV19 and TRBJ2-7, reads DGGITQSPKYLFRKEGQNVTLSCEQNLNHDAMYWYRQDPGQGLRLIYYSQIVNDFQKGDIAEGYSVSREKKESFPLTVTSAQKNPTAFYLCASSSYGFPSSYEQYFGPGTRLTVT.

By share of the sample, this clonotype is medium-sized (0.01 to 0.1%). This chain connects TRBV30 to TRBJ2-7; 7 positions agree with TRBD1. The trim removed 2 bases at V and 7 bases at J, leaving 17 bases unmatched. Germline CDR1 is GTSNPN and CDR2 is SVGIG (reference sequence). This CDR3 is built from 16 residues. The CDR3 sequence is CAWSIRDRAWVTEQYF. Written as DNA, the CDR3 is TGTGCCTGGAGTATCCGGGACAGAGCTTGGGTTACAGAGCAGTACTTC.

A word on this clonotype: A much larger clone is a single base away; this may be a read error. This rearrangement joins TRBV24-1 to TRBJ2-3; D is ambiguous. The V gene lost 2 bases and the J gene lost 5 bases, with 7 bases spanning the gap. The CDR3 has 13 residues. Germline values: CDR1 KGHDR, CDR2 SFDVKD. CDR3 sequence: CATSDSGKDTQYF. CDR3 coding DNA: TGTGCCACCAGTGATTCGGGCAAAGATACGCAGTATTTT.

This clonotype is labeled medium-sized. The CDR3 protein is CASSLLTGELFF. The CDR3 DNA reads TGTGCCAGCAGTTTATTAACCGGGGAGCTGTTTTTT. This chain links TRBV27 with TRBJ2-2, with no clear D. The CDR3 is 12 amino acids. Trimming stripped 1 base from V and 5 bases from J, with 2 bases between. The germline V gene has CDR1 MNHEY and CDR2 SMNVEV (reference sequence).

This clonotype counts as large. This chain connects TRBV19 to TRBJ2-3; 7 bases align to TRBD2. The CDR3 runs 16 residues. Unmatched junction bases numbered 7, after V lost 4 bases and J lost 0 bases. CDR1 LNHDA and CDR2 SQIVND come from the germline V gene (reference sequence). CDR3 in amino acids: CASSTASGVSTDTQYF. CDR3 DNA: TGTGCCAGTAGTACCGCAAGCGGGGTAAGCACAGATACGCAGTATTTT.

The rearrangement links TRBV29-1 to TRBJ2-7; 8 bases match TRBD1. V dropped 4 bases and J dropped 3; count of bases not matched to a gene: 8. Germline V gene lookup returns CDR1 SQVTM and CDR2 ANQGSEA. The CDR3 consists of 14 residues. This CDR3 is CSVGLGQELYEQYF. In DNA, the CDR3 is TGCAGCGTTGGCCTGGGACAGGAGCTCTACGAGCAGTACTTC.

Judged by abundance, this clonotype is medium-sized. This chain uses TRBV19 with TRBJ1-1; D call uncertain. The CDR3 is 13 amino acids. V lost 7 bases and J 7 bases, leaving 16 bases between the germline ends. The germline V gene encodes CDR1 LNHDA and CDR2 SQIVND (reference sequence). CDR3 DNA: TGTGCCAGTACTCCTAACGGAGGGCGTGAAGCTTTCTTT. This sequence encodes CASTPNGGREAFF. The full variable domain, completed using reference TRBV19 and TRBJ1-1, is DGGITQSPKYLFRKEGQNVTLSCEQNLNHDAMYWYRQDPGQGLRLIYYSQIVNDFQKGDIAEGYSVSREKKESFPLTVTSAQKNPTAFYLCASTPNGGREAFFGQGTRLTVV.

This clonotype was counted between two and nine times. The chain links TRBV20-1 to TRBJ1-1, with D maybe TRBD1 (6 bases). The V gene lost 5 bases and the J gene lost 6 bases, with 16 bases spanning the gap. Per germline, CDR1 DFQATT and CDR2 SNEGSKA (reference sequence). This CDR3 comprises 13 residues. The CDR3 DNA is TGCAGTGCTGCAATAGGGGGGCGCGCTGAAGCTTTCTTT. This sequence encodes CSAAIGGRAEAFF.

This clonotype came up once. The chain's CDR3 is CASSQEFNEQFF. The CDR3, as DNA: TGTGCCAGCAGCCAGGAATTCAATGAGCAGTTCTTC. The chain is built from TRBV5-5 and TRBJ2-1; D gene uncertain. Germline CDR1 SGHKS, CDR2 YYEKEE (reference sequence). With 4 bases removed from V and 6 bases from J, the gap between germline ends came to 8 bases. The CDR3 is made up of 12 amino acids.

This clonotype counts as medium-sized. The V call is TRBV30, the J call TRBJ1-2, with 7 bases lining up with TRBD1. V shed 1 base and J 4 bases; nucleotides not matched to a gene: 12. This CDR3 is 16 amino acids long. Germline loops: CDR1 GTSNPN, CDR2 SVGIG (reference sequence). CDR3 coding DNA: TGTGCCTGGAGTGGACAGGGAACCAAGACGGGCTATGGCTACACCTTC. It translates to CAWSGQGTKTGYGYTF.

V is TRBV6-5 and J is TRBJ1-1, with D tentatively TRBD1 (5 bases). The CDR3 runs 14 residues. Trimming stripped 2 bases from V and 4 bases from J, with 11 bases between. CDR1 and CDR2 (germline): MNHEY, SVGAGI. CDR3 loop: CASSYRGSSTEAFF. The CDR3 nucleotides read TGTGCCAGCAGTTACCGGGGGAGTAGCACTGAAGCTTTCTTT.